This is a list of T cell receptor beta chains from one sample in a study of T cells in Graves' hyperthyroidism and ophthalmopathy. TCRdb re-called the multiplex PCR reads through MiXCR, storing one row per CDR3 protein. The table has hundreds of thousands of distinct CDR3 sequences, around a sixth seen once. The sample was blood. The receptors come from a woman in her forties or fifties with Graves' hyperthyroidism that later progressed to Graves' ophthalmopathy. Both conserved end residues are part of each CDR3. Each record gives: V gene, clone size, D gene, J gene, CDR3 DNA, CDR3 protein. The D gene is left open where the match is weak. Clone sizes are given selectively: once, few, many, or a class where the clone is expanded.

TRBV7-9	.	TRBD1	TRBJ1-1	TGTGCCAGCAGCTCACAATCAGGGGGCACTGAAGCTTTCTTT	CASSSQSGGTEAFF
TRBV7-9	.	.	TRBJ1-2	TGTGCCAGCAGCCCCCTATCGGGAGGCTACACCTTC	CASSPLSGGYTF
TRBV6-2/TRBV6-3	many	TRBD1	TRBJ1-2	TGTGCCAGCATCGAGACAGGGGGAGATTACTATGGCTACACCTTC	CASIETGGDYYGYTF
TRBV19	.	.	TRBJ1-2	TGTGCCAGTAGTTTGACAGTAATCCCCGCTGAATATGGCTACACCTTC	CASSLTVIPAEYGYTF
TRBV6-6	many	.	TRBJ2-3	TGTGCCAGCAGTTACTTCCTAGCGACTAGCACAGATACGCAGTATTTT	CASSYFLATSTDTQYF
TRBV7-2	few	TRBD1	TRBJ1-2	TGTGCCAGCAGCTTCGGACAGGGATCCTATGGCTACACCTTC	CASSFGQGSYGYTF
TRBV11-2	many	.	TRBJ1-2	TGTGCCAGCAGCTTAGAGGCAGGCTCCTTTGGCTACACCTTC	CASSLEAGSFGYTF
TRBV20-1	many	.	TRBJ2-2	TGCAGTGCTACCCAGGGCGGTGCTGGGGCCGGGGAGCTGTTTTTT	CSATQGGAGAGELFF
TRBV7-2	few	TRBD1	TRBJ1-2	TGTGCCAGCAGCTTAGTGCTTGGCAGGGGGTCCTCAAACTATGGCTACACCTTC	CASSLVLGRGSSNYGYTF
TRBV11-2	.	.	TRBJ2-7	TGTGCCAGCAGCTTCATGGATGCCTACGAGCAGTACTTC	CASSFMDAYEQYF
TRBV6-1	.	TRBD1	TRBJ1-2	TGTGCCAGCAGACTGACAGGGTATGGCTACACCTTC	CASRLTGYGYTF
TRBV20-1	few	TRBD1	TRBJ2-7	TGCAGTGCTGACGACAGGGATGGCTCCTACGAGCAGTACTTC	CSADDRDGSYEQYF
TRBV5-1	.	TRBD1	TRBJ1-1	TGCGCCAGCAGCTGGGGACAGGGGAGGTTCACTGAAGCTTTCTTT	CASSWGQGRFTEAFF
TRBV27	.	.	TRBJ1-1	TGTGCCAGCAGTTCCATTCTTGGGGCAAAGTGGACTGAAGCTTTCTTT	CASSSILGAKWTEAFF
TRBV18	many	TRBD2	TRBJ2-5	TGTGCCAGCTCACCCGGGAGGAACGTAGAGACCCAGTACTTC	CASSPGRNVETQYF
TRBV6-1	.	TRBD2	TRBJ2-7	TGTGCCAGCAGTGTAGCCGGGACTAGCGCGACCTACGAGCAGTACTTC	CASSVAGTSATYEQYF
TRBV11-2	many	.	TRBJ1-5	TGTGCCAGCAGCTCTCGAGGTAGCAATCAGCCCCAGCATTTT	CASSSRGSNQPQHF
TRBV12-3/TRBV12-4	.	.	TRBJ2-7	TGTGCCAGCACCCAACGGGACGCACCTTTCCACGAGCAGTACTTC	CASTQRDAPFHEQYF
TRBV18	many	.	TRBJ1-1	TGTGCCAGCTCCATACACAGGGACTCTGAAGCTTTCTTT	CASSIHRDSEAFF
TRBV30	.	.	TRBJ2-2	TGTGCCTGGGCCGGGACCTTCACCGGGGAGCTGTTTTTT	CAWAGTFTGELFF
TRBV12-3/TRBV12-4	few	TRBD1	TRBJ2-5	TGTGCCAGCAGTTTTGAACTCCTTGGACAGGGGAGGAAGACCCAGTACTTC	CASSFELLGQGRKTQYF
TRBV12-3/TRBV12-4	many	.	TRBJ2-2	TGTGCCAGCAGCTTCAGGGCCGGGGAGCTGTTTTTT	CASSFRAGELFF
TRBV2	many	.	TRBJ2-7	TGTGCCAGCAGTACCCGGGACTACGAGCAGTACTTC	CASSTRDYEQYF
TRBV10-3	.	.	TRBJ1-2	TGTGCCATCAACAAGGAGGATGGCTACACCTTC	CAINKEDGYTF
TRBV3-1	many	TRBD2	TRBJ2-3	TGTGCCAGCAGCCAGCGACTAGCGGGGGGCATGGCGCAGTATTTT	CASSQRLAGGMAQYF
TRBV18	many	.	TRBJ2-7	TGTGCCAGCTCAGCCACAGGGACGACCTACGAGCAGTACTTC	CASSATGTTYEQYF
TRBV20-1	.	.	TRBJ2-3	TGCAGTGCGTCCGACCGGGTTAGTAGGGCAGATACGCAGTATTTT	CSASDRVSRADTQYF
TRBV7-9	few	.	TRBJ1-1	TGTGCCAGCAGCTCCCTACGGACTGCCCCGGCCATGAACACTGAAGCTTTCTTT	CASSSLRTAPAMNTEAFF
TRBV4-1	few	TRBD1	TRBJ2-1	TGCGCCAGCAGCTCACCGGGACAGGGGCTTTACAATGAGCAGTTCTTC	CASSSPGQGLYNEQFF
TRBV12-5	many	TRBD2	TRBJ2-5	TGTGCTAGTGGAATAGCGGGGGGACAAGAGACCCAGTACTTC	CASGIAGGQETQYF
TRBV2	many	.	TRBJ2-7	TGTGCCAGCAGTGACAGGGGAACCTACGAGCAGTACTTC	CASSDRGTYEQYF
TRBV20-1	many	TRBD1	TRBJ2-7	TGCAGTGCTAGGGGCACAGGGGGCAGTATTGACGAGCAGTACTTC	CSARGTGGSIDEQYF
TRBV13	many	.	TRBJ2-7	TGTGCCAGCAGCCCCTCGCAGGGGCCGACGAGCTCCTACGAGCAGTACTTC	CASSPSQGPTSSYEQYF
TRBV20-1	many	TRBD1	TRBJ1-5	TGCAGTGCTAGAGAGCAGGGGGCGGGCAATCAGCCCCAGCATTTT	CSAREQGAGNQPQHF
TRBV2	many	TRBD2	TRBJ2-3	TGTGCCAGCAGTCAGCCGACTAGCGGGGGTGACTATAGCACAGATACGCAGTATTTT	CASSQPTSGGDYSTDTQYF
TRBV3-1	many	TRBD1	TRBJ1-2	TGTGCCAGCAGCCCCGGGGGAGGGGGCGACTATGGCTACACCTTC	CASSPGGGGDYGYTF
TRBV7-2	many	TRBD2	TRBJ2-1	TGTGCCAGCAGCCCTAGGGCAGCGGGGGGGCCCTACAATGAGCAGTTCTTC	CASSPRAAGGPYNEQFF
TRBV6-1	few	.	TRBJ2-2	TGTGCCAGCAGAAGCAGGGGGGAGAACACCGGGGAGCTGTTTTTT	CASRSRGENTGELFF
TRBV29-1	few	.	TRBJ1-2	TGCAGCGTTGAGGAGGATAGCTACGGCTACACCTTC	CSVEEDSYGYTF
TRBV9	few	TRBD1	TRBJ1-6	TGTGCCAGCAGCTCCGGGACAGCCAATTCACCCCTCCACTTT	CASSSGTANSPLHF
TRBV20-1	many	.	TRBJ2-5	TGCAGTGCTGTCACCGGGGCAGGGTTGGAGACCCAGTACTTC	CSAVTGAGLETQYF
TRBV3-1	.	TRBD1	TRBJ1-5	TGTGCCAGCAGCGGCGGGACAGGGGGCTATCAGCCCCAGCATTTT	CASSGGTGGYQPQHF